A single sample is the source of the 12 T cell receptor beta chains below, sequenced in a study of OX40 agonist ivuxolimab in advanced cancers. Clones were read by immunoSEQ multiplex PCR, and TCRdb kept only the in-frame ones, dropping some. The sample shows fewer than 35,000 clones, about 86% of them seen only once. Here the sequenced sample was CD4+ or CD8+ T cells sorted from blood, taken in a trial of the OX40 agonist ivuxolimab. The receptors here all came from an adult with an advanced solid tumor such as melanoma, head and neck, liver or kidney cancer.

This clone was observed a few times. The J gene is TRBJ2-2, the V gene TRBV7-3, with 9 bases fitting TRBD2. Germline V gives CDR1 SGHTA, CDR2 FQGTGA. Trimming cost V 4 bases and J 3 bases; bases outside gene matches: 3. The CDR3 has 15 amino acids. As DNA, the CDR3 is TGTGCCAGCAGCTGGGCGGGAGGGGACACCGGGGAGCTGTTTTTT. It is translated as CASSWAGGDTGELFF. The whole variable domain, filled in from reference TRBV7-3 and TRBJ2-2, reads GAGVSQTPSNKVTEKGKYVELRCDPISGHTALYWYRQSLGQGPEFLIYFQGTGAADDSGLPNDRFFAVRPEGSVSTLKIQRTERGDSAVYLCASSWAGGDTGELFFGEGSRLTVL.

The CDR3 loop reads CASGGDESSYNEQFF. As DNA, the CDR3 is TGTGCTAGTGGGGGGGACGAGAGCTCCTACAATGAGCAGTTCTTC. The chain has TRBV12-5 and TRBJ2-1, with D tentatively TRBD1 or TRBD2 (5 bases each). Germline V lookup: CDR1 LGHNT, CDR2 FRNRAP. The germline V and J ends were trimmed by 6 bases and 0 bases, with 12 bases remaining between them. This CDR3 is built from 15 residues.

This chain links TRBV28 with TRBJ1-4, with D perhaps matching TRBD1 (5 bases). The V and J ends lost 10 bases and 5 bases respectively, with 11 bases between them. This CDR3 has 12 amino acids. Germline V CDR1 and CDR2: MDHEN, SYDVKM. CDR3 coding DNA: TGTGCCATAAGGGACCCAAATGAAAAACTGTTTTTT. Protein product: CAIRDPNEKLFF.

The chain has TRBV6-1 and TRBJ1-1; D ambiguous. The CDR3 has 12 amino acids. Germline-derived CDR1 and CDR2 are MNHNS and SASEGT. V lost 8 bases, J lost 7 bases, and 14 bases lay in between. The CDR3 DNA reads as TGTGCCAGCCCAGCGGGCGGGAATGAAGCTTTCTTT. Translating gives CASPAGGNEAFF.

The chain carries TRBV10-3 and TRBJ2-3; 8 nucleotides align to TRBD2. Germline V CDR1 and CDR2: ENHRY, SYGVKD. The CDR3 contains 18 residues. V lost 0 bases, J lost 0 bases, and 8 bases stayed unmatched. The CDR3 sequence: CAISESWDSGISTDTQYF. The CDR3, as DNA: TGTGCCATCAGTGAGTCGTGGGATAGCGGGATAAGCACAGATACGCAGTATTTT.

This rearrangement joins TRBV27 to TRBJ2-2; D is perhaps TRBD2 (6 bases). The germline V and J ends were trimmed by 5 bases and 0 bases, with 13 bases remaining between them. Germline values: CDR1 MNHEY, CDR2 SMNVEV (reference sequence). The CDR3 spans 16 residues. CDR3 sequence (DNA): TGTGCCAGCAGTCCCGGGACTTTTACGAACACCGGGGAGCTGTTTTTT. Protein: CASSPGTFTNTGELFF.

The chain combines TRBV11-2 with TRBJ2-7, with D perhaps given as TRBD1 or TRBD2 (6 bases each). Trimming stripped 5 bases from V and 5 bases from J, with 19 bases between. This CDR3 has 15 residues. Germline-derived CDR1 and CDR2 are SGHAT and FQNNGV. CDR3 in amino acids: CASSRSPGASDEQYF. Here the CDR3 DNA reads TGTGCCAGCAGCCGATCGCCGGGGGCTAGCGACGAGCAGTACTTC.

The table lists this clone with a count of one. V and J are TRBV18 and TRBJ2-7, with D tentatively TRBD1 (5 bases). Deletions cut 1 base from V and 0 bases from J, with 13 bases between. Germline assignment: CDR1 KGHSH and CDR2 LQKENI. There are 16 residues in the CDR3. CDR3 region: CASSPQGRGISYEQYF. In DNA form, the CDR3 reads TGTGCCAGCTCACCACAGGGTAGGGGTATCTCCTACGAGCAGTACTTC. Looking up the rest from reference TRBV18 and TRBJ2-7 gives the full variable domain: NAGVMQNPRHLVRRRGQEARLRCSPMKGHSHVYWYRQLPEEGLKFMVYLQKENIIDESGMPKERFSAEFPKEGPSILRIQQVVRGDSAAYFCASSPQGRGISYEQYFGPGTRLTVT.

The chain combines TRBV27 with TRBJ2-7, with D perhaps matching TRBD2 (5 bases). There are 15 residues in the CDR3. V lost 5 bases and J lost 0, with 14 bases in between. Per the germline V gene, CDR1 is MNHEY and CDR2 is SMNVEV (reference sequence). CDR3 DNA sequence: TGTGCCAGCAGTGGCGGGTCGGCCTACTCCTACGAGCAGTACTTC. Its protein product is CASSGGSAYSYEQYF.

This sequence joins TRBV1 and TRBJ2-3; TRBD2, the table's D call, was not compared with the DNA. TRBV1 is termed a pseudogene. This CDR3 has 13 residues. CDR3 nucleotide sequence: TGCGCCAGCAGCCAAAGGGAGGCAGATACGCAGTATTTT. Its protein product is CASSQREADTQYF.

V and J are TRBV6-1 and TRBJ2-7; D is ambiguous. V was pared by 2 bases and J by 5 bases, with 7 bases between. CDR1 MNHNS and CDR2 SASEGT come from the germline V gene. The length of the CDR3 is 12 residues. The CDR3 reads CASSETVDEQYF. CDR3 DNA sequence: TGTGCCAGCAGTGAAACTGTGGACGAGCAGTACTTC.

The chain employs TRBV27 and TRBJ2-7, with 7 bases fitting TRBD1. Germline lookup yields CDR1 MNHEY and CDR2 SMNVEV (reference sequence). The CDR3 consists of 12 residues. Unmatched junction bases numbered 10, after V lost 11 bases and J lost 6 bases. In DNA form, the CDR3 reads TGTGCCGTCCAAAGGGGGCGCTCCGAGCAGTACTTC. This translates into CAVQRGRSEQYF.